The 25 T cell receptor beta chains in this list originate from one sample, sequenced in a study of blood T cells in healthy people across ages. With a J-beta primer mix and a sample-barcoded 5' primer, a second PCR ran 7 to 11 cycles. TCRdb re-called the 5' RACE reads through MiXCR, storing one row per CDR3 protein. The sample carries 730,000 or so distinct CDR3 sequences, about 40% recorded once. The sample consisted of blood. These TCRs come from a woman aged 55-70 years in good health.

Points on this clonotype: It may be a read error: a sequence one base away is much more abundant. The chain uses TRBV12-3 or TRBV12-4 and TRBJ2-5, with D possibly matching TRBD2 (6 bases). The V gene lost 5 bases and the J gene lost 5 bases, with 15 bases spanning the gap. This CDR3 has 14 amino acids. CDR3 nucleotide sequence: TGTGCCAGCAGTGTAAAGAGGGGACTGGAGACCCAGTACTTC. Translated: CASSVKRGLETQYF.

The chain combines TRBV20-1 with TRBJ2-7; possibly TRBD1 for D (6 bases). Germline-derived CDR1 and CDR2 are DFQATT and SNEGSKA (reference sequence). The CDR3 extends over 14 amino acids. DNA of the CDR3: TGCAGCGTTCCTCGCCGACAGGACGTGAACGAGCAGTACTTC. Encoded protein: CSVPRRQDVNEQYF.

The chain is built from TRBV24-1 and TRBJ2-5, with 7 bases aligning to TRBD1. TRBJ2-1 explains the end of the DNA better; the J call may be wrong. CDR1 and CDR2 from the germline V gene are KGHDR and SFDVKD. The CDR3 runs 15 residues. The CDR3 nucleotides read TGTGCCACCAGTGATACCACAGGGGCCCAAGAGACCCAGTTCTTC. Translating it yields CATSDTTGAQETQFF.

The genes are TRBV4-2 and TRBJ2-1; TRBD2 agrees at 13 bases. CDR3 size: 18 residues. Germline loops: CDR1 LGHNA, CDR2 YNFKEQ. Trimming cost V 3 bases and J 5 bases; bases outside gene matches: 10. This CDR3 reads CASSQGGGLAGSHNEQFF. In nucleotides, the CDR3 is TGTGCCAGCAGCCAGGGGGGGGGACTAGCGGGGTCACACAATGAGCAGTTCTTC.

The chain links TRBV12-3 or TRBV12-4 to TRBJ2-5; the D call may be TRBD1 or TRBD2 (6 bases each). Judging by the DNA end, TRBJ2-7 fits better; the J call may be wrong. CDR3 size: 14 residues. CDR3: CASSFWGAPGEQYF. DNA for the CDR3: TGTGCCAGCAGTTTTTGGGGGGCACCGGGCGAGCAGTACTTC.

V and J are TRBV20-1 and TRBJ2-2, with 11 nucleotides matching TRBD2. The CDR3 totals 14 residues. With V trimmed by 5 bases and J by 5 bases, 4 bases remained unmatched. Germline V gene lookup returns CDR1 DFQATT and CDR2 SNEGSKA (reference sequence). Written as DNA, the CDR3 is TGCAGTGCTTTAGCGGGGGGGCAAACCGGGGAGCTGTTTTTT. It specifies CSALAGGQTGELFF.

Concerning this clonotype itself: An end of the junction differs from the germline gene, which may be a read error. The chain couples TRBV5-1 to TRBJ2-3; D remains unclear. The CDR3 is 16 residues long. Germline CDR1 SGHRS, CDR2 YFSETQ. The CDR3 reads CAGSLDPTPGTDTQYF. As DNA, the CDR3 is TGCGCCGGCAGCTTGGACCCGACTCCGGGCACAGATACGCAGTATTTT.

The V gene is TRBV18, the J gene TRBJ2-7; maybe TRBD2 (5 bases). The CDR3 is made up of 12 amino acids. V gave up 2 bases and J gave up 7 bases, with 9 bases separating them. CDR1 and CDR2 (germline): KGHSH, LQKENI. In DNA form, the CDR3 reads TGTGCCAGCTCACCAACTCCGGGGGAGCAGTACTTC. Translating gives CASSPTPGEQYF.

The CDR3 is CASSNGVSYEQYF. In nucleotides, the CDR3 is TGTGCCAGCAGCAATGGGGTATCCTACGAGCAGTACTTC. The chain combines TRBV27 with TRBJ2-7; D unresolved. The CDR3 covers 13 residues. Trimming removed 6 bases at V and 1 base at J, with 10 bases between. Germline V CDR1 and CDR2: MNHEY, SMNVEV (reference sequence).

This clonotype turned up a few times. This chain uses TRBV27 with TRBJ2-7; 11 nucleotides line up with TRBD1. The V gene end was trimmed by 3 bases and the J gene end by 6 bases; junction bases not matched to a gene: 4. Germline lookup yields CDR1 MNHEY and CDR2 SMNVEV (reference sequence). The CDR3 has 14 residues. CDR3 sequence: CASSFPGQGAEQYF. The CDR3 coding sequence is TGTGCCAGCAGTTTCCCCGGACAGGGGGCCGAGCAGTACTTC.

CDR3 region: CASSEARIQETQYF. The CDR3 DNA follows: TGTGCCAGCAGTGAAGCGCGGATCCAAGAGACCCAGTACTTC. This sequence joins TRBV2 and TRBJ2-5; D gene unclear. V was cut by 0 bases and J by 1 base, with 6 bases left in between. The CDR3 is 14 residues long. Germline V gene sequence: CDR1 SNHLY, CDR2 FYNNEI. Combining the CDR3 with reference TRBV2 and TRBJ2-5 gives the whole variable domain EPEVTQTPSHQVTQMGQEVILRCVPISNHLYFYWYRQILGQKVEFLVSFYNNEISEKSEIFDDQFSVERPDGSNFTLKIRSTKLEDSAMYFCASSEARIQETQYFGPGTRLLVL.

This clonotype appeared many times. This chain links TRBV11-2 with TRBJ2-1; D not resolved. V was trimmed by 5 bases and J by 5 bases, leaving 7 bases between them. The CDR3 has 12 residues. CDR1 and CDR2 from the germline V gene are SGHAT and FQNNGV. The CDR3 DNA follows: TGTGCCAGCAGCGCGACACACAATGAGCAGTTCTTC. It translates to CASSATHNEQFF.

Of note for this clonotype: An end of the junction does not agree with germline; a read error may underlie this. This chain uses TRBV5-1 with TRBJ1-2, with D unclear. This CDR3 is 13 amino acids long. Germline CDR1 and CDR2: SGHRS and YFSETQ. CDR3 amino acids: CASSLGQLYGHTF. The CDR3 nucleotides are TGCGCCAGCAGCTTGGGGCAGTTATATGGCCACACCTTC.

Here the CDR3 DNA reads TGCAGTGCTAGAGTCCCGACAGGCGGGGAGCAGTTCTTC. It yields the protein CSARVPTGGEQFF. V gene TRBV20-1 combines with J gene TRBJ2-1; a possible D gene is TRBD1 (6 bases). CDR1 is DFQATT and CDR2 is SNEGSKA in the germline V gene (reference sequence). This CDR3 region has 13 residues. V gave up 1 base and J gave up 10 bases, with 14 bases separating them.

The rearrangement joins TRBV12-5 to TRBJ2-3; D not certain. V was pared by 6 bases and J by 6 bases, with 10 bases between. Germline CDR1 reads LGHNT; CDR2 reads FRNRAP. This CDR3 has 12 amino acids. CDR3 amino acids: CASGQKEDTQYF. CDR3 sequence (DNA): TGTGCTAGTGGACAAAAGGAGGATACGCAGTATTTT.

The chain carries TRBV7-3 and TRBJ2-3; TRBD2 agrees at 9 bases. Looked up from germline, CDR1 is SGHTA and CDR2 is FQGTGA. The V segment lost 5 bases and the J segment 2 bases; nucleotides outside the gene matches: 8. The CDR3 extends over 16 amino acids. The CDR3 sequence is CASSPRLAGITDTQYF. The CDR3 bases are TGTGCCAGCAGCCCCCGTCTAGCGGGAATCACAGATACGCAGTATTTT.

The J gene is TRBJ2-7, the V gene TRBV27, with no clear D. Germline V gene data show CDR1 as MNHEY and CDR2 as SMNVEV (reference sequence). Trimming removed 0 bases at V and 6 bases at J, with 15 bases between. The CDR3 has 15 amino acids. The CDR3 loop is CASSLSTSSRGEQYF. CDR3 in DNA: TGTGCCAGCAGTTTATCAACATCCTCTCGTGGCGAGCAGTACTTC.

CDR3 in amino acids: CASSLLWGQAYEQFF. DNA for the CDR3: TGTGCCAGCAGTCTACTCTGGGGGCAGGCGTATGAGCAGTTCTTC. The rearrangement uses TRBV6-6 and TRBJ2-1; D might be TRBD1 (6 bases). The CDR3 length is 15 residues. Germline lookup yields CDR1 MNHNY and CDR2 SVGAGI (reference sequence). The V gene lost 5 bases and the J gene lost 8 bases, with 19 bases spanning the gap.

This clonotype was detected ten times or more. The CDR3 DNA reads TGCAGTGCAGATGGGACGTCAAGCACAGATACGCAGTATTTT. This codes for CSADGTSSTDTQYF. This chain connects TRBV20-1 to TRBJ2-3; either TRBD1 or TRBD2 may fit D (5 bases each). V was clipped by 6 bases and J by 0 bases, with 13 bases between them. The germline gives CDR1 DFQATT, CDR2 SNEGSKA (reference sequence). CDR3 length: 14 residues.

The table lists this clonotype with a few counts. The V call is TRBV7-2, the J call TRBJ1-1; TRBD1 is a possible D gene (5 bases). This CDR3 region has 15 residues. Germline lookup yields CDR1 SGHTA and CDR2 FQGNSA. Trimming took off 8 bases at V and 0 bases at J, with 16 bases between the two ends. The CDR3 bases are TGTGCCAGCCGGGGGATCGCCGAGATGAACACTGAAGCTTTCTTT. This encodes CASRGIAEMNTEAFF.

The chain is built from TRBV20-1 and TRBJ2-7; 8 nucleotides line up with TRBD2. CDR1 DFQATT and CDR2 SNEGSKA come from the germline V gene (reference sequence). The trim removed 5 bases at V and 7 bases at J, leaving 19 bases unmatched. This CDR3 is built from 16 residues. This CDR3 reads CSAGRLAGTSYNEQYF. In nucleotides, the CDR3 is TGCAGTGCTGGAAGGTTAGCGGGAACTTCCTACAATGAGCAGTACTTC.

As to this clonotype: An end of the junction differs from the germline gene, which may be a read error. V and J are TRBV4-3 and TRBJ2-2, with TRBD1 identical over 7 bases. The CDR3 consists of 15 residues. Germline values: CDR1 LGHNA, CDR2 YSLEER. The CDR3, as DNA: TGCGCCGCTAGCCTAAGACAGGGTCCGACCGCGGAGCTGTTTTTT. As protein: CAASLRQGPTAELFF.

The gene calls are TRBV27 and TRBJ2-7; tentative D call: TRBD1 (6 bases). CDR3 size: 13 residues. Trimming removed 4 bases from V and 4 bases from J, with 11 bases in between. Germline CDR1 and CDR2: MNHEY and SMNVEV (reference sequence). CDR3 DNA sequence: TGTGCCAGCAGTTCGGGACACAGATACGAGCAGTACTTC. Translating gives CASSSGHRYEQYF.

This clonotype was detected a few times. This sequence joins TRBV27 and TRBJ2-3; the match to TRBD2 covers 9 bases. This CDR3 spans 16 amino acids. J lost 4 bases, V lost 0 bases, and 5 bases had no gene match. Germline lookup yields CDR1 MNHEY and CDR2 SMNVEV (reference sequence). CDR3 protein: CASSLSSGGFPDTQYF. In DNA form, the CDR3 reads TGTGCCAGCAGTTTATCGAGCGGGGGGTTCCCAGATACGCAGTATTTT.

The CDR3 sequence: CASSIRQDPTDTQYF. DNA of the CDR3: TGTGCCAGCAGCATCCGACAGGACCCCACAGATACGCAGTATTTT. The V and J genes are TRBV9 and TRBJ2-3; TRBD1 is a possible D gene (6 bases). This CDR3 has 15 residues. Trimming removed 4 bases at V and 2 bases at J, with 14 bases between. Germline lookup yields CDR1 SGDLS and CDR2 YYNGEE.